This paragraph covers one TCR beta chain sequence. Its cognate antigen has yet to be identified. No per-base quality is available; no much larger clone lies one base away. Using the deep immunoSEQ assay, TCR CDR3 regions were amplified from genomic DNA by multiplex PCR. Extracted genomic DNA from each cell subset was spread evenly across all wells of several immunoSEQ 96-well plates, with each plate serving as a replicate. For sorted subsets, approximately 0.2 ug of genomic DNA, equivalent to about 30,000 T cell genomes, went into each replicate PCR. The purified libraries were quantified using a Qubit 3.0 fluorometer, sized with a Bioanalyzer 2100, and then quantified again using the KAPA Library Quantification kit. Every immunoSEQ 96-well plate was sequenced on a dedicated single-read 150-cycle Illumina NextSeq 550 flow cell. The original pipeline was this. Because the immunoSEQ output included only junctional sequences and no quality scores, the filtering could not be the same as the filtering used for full-length reads. To assign V/J genes and CDR3, sequences were annotated against IMGT germline references using PyIR, a Python wrapper for IgBLAST v1.9. Any read was removed if the V/J assignment was weak (E-value above 1e-6), the CDR3 was missing, or the read contained stop codons, out-of-frame junctions, or ambiguous translated residues. V3J clonotypes were defined as sequences sharing the same inferred V gene, J gene, and CDR3 amino acid sequence. Percentage overlap between repertoires was computed as shared unique clonotypes divided by the size of the smaller repertoire. Richness of each repertoire was evaluated using RTK rarefaction, the Chao1 estimator, and Recon v2.1 estimates of unobserved clonotypes. Generation probabilities for all TCRbeta clonotypes obtained by the gDNA method from a handful of donors were computed using OLGA. Drawn from immuneACCESS, this table holds only the in-frame rearrangements with V and J called that TCRdb kept. Clones are partly lost; checked studies trace under half to an unresolved V gene and leave the rest unexplained. The V and J calls and the clone size are those of that table, but D and trimming were determined from the DNA. Here the sample has 800,000 to 950,000 clones; just over 95% occur a single time. The ten largest account for less than 0.25% of the sample.

This record comes from a study of shared clonotypes between healthy human individuals (TCRdb year 2020). Regarding the study in general: A couple of women and a few men aged 18 to 49 years were included in the cohort. Per donor, three plates each were used for CD4 naive and CD4 memory, two for CD8 naive, and one for CD8 memory. To estimate repertoire size and how much clonotype sharing occurs between individuals, the study deeply sequenced the blood TCR repertoires of five healthy adults. To increase sequencing depth and limit assay-specific biases, different laboratories used diverse techniques to prepare libraries and sequence TCR repertoires. Each donor's leukapheresis produced roughly between about 0.8 and 10 billion PBMCs. General conclusions and limits of the study: Pairwise subsampling led to the expectation that sequencing depth would affect the degree of clonotype sharing among donors. When several donors were compared, the shared fraction of clonotypes was around 5% for naive CD4, about 4% for naive CD8, about 2.4% for memory CD4, and around 0.37% for memory CD8. Sampling was restricted to blood, and TCR repertoires in tissue are likely to differ from TCR repertoires in blood. Incomplete sequencing was indicated by rarefaction of sorted-subset datasets, despite the large sequencing depth. Because the study included a small number of donors, the genetic and exposure-history diversity represented was limited. Naive subsets generally had larger estimated clonotype richness than memory subsets did. Compared with non-shared clonotypes, the clonotypes found in all four sorted-subset donors had higher generation probabilities.

CD8 naive samples were CD45RO-negative cells positively selected for CCR7, giving a CD45RA+CCR7+ population that excluded TemRA cells. The donors were healthy, HIV-negative adults with no recently reported acute infections or vaccinations. All donors were Caucasian adults living in Nashville, Tennessee, USA. Blood was collected by leukapheresis, and PBMCs were isolated by Ficoll-Histopaque density gradient centrifugation and then cryopreserved in liquid nitrogen vapor phase. Analytical flow cytometry was used to check the purity and quantity of every magnetically sorted T cell population. Genomic DNA was isolated from every sorted fraction and measured by UV absorbance on a Nanodrop 2000c. The germline V gene (reference sequence) gives CDR1 as SGHAT and CDR2 as FQDESV. Including the terminal cysteine and phenylalanine, the CDR3 comprises 13 residues. Just the 39-base CDR3 DNA is kept, in frame starting at base 1. Relative to germline, V is 7 bases shorter and J is 8 bases shorter, with 17 bases between their ends.

The rearranged chain carries TRBV11-1 and TRBJ1-2; TRBD1 is a weak D gene call, 5 bases matching. This clonotype originated in a young man in good health. Sequencing was carried out using naive CD8+ T cells sorted from blood. In light of the paper, this sample's cell subset or site label describes: CD45RA+CCR7+. The CDR3 has the sequence CASTARVGDGYTF. The nucleotide sequence reads as follows: TGTGCCAGCACCGCACGAGTAGGGGACGGCTACACCTTC.